What follows are 6 T cell receptor beta chains derived from one specimen sequenced in a study of shared clonotypes between healthy human individuals. Sequencing used immunoSEQ multiplex PCR; TCRdb keeps in-frame clones, though not all of them. The sample includes about 1,900,000 clones, about 95% of them seen just once. Naive CD8 cells, CD45RO-negative and positively selected for CCR7, excluded terminally differentiated effector memory CD45RA+ cells. Specimen: naive CD8+ T cells sorted from blood. The receptors shown here come from a man between 18 and 35 years old in good health.

The J gene is TRBJ2-1, the V gene TRBV6-1, with 7 bases aligning to TRBD1. V dropped 3 bases and J dropped 9; count of bases not matched to a gene: 8. The CDR3 spans 14 residues. Per the germline V gene, CDR1 is MNHNS and CDR2 is SASEGT. CDR3 DNA: TGTGCCAGCAGTGACAAAACAGGGGACCCTGAGCAGTTCTTC. Translation gives CASSDKTGDPEQFF.

The chain carries TRBV30 and TRBJ2-2; no definite D call. Trimming removed 4 bases at V and 5 bases at J, with 11 bases between. Germline CDR1 and CDR2: GTSNPN and SVGIG (reference sequence). This CDR3 is built from 13 residues. CDR3: CAWNLVGTGELFF. The CDR3 coding sequence is TGTGCCTGGAACCTAGTCGGGACCGGGGAGCTGTTTTTT. Supplemented by reference TRBV30 and TRBJ2-2, the full variable domain reads SQTIHQWPATLVQPVGSPLSLECTVEGTSNPNLYWYRQAAGRGLQLLFYSVGIGQISSEVPQNLSASRPQDRQFILSSKKLLLSDSGFYLCAWNLVGTGELFFGEGSRLTVL.

This chain links TRBV7-6 with TRBJ2-5; 9 bases are shared with TRBD2. The CDR3 is 14 amino acids. Germline V gene sequence: CDR1 SGHVS, CDR2 FNYEAQ. Trimming took 1 base from V and 5 from J; bases not matched to a gene: 2. This CDR3 is CASSLGGGVETQYF. Here the CDR3 DNA reads TGTGCCAGCAGCTTAGGCGGGGGGGTTGAGACCCAGTACTTC.

The gene calls are TRBV7-9 and TRBJ2-7; the D is unclear. The CDR3 sequence is 12 residues long. The V gene's germline CDR1 is SEHNR and CDR2 FQNEAQ (reference sequence). V lost 2 bases to trimming and J lost 5 bases, with 7 bases between them. CDR3 residues: CASSLIVDEQYF. Written as DNA, the CDR3 is TGTGCCAGCAGCTTAATAGTCGACGAGCAGTACTTC.

Remarks on this clone: The same CDR3 arises from other DNA sequences in this sample as well. The V gene is TRBV4-1, the J gene TRBJ2-1, with 12 positions matching TRBD2. Trimming cost V 3 bases and J 4 bases; bases outside gene matches: 4. The CDR3 runs 16 residues. Germline CDR1 reads MGHRA; CDR2 reads YSYEKL. CDR3 in amino acids: CASSQELAGGYNEQFF. The CDR3 coding sequence is TGCGCCAGCAGCCAGGAACTAGCGGGGGGTTACAATGAGCAGTTCTTC.

The chain couples TRBV7-6 to TRBJ2-7; 10 bases are shared with TRBD1. After removal of 2 bases from V and 3 bases from J, the junction contained 4 bases not matched to a gene. Germline CDR1 and CDR2: SGHVS and FNYEAQ. CDR3 length: 15 amino acids. In nucleotides, the CDR3 is TGTGCCAGCAGCTTAAGACAGGGGGCGGTCTACGAGCAGTACTTC. This translates into CASSLRQGAVYEQYF.